These 2 T cell receptor beta chains originate from one sample sequenced in a study of CD8 T cells in Susac syndrome. When the RNA was reverse transcribed, random hexamers were used with an input of about 0.45 to 1 ug. One entry per CDR3 protein, called by TCRdb with MiXCR from the immunoSEQ multiplex PCR reads. The sample yields some 120,000 distinct CDR3 sequences, less than 95% seen once. The sample consisted of CD4+ T cells from PBMCs. These receptors all stem from a human donor in good health.

V is TRBV7-9 and J is TRBJ2-2, with D possibly being TRBD2 (6 bases). Germline CDR1 and CDR2: SEHNR and FQNEAQ (reference sequence). The V gene lost 3 bases and the J gene lost 0 bases, with 8 bases spanning the gap. This CDR3 is built from 15 residues. DNA of the CDR3: TGTGCCAGCAGCTTGGCGGGACCGAACACCGGGGAGCTGTTTTTT. It yields the protein CASSLAGPNTGELFF.

The V and J genes are TRBV4-3 and TRBJ2-7; TRBD2 might be the D (6 bases). CDR1 is LGHNA, CDR2 YSLEER, per germline. The CDR3 runs 15 residues. Trimming left V 5 bases short and J 5 bases short, with 19 bases between. The CDR3 coding sequence is TGCGCCAGCAGCTTACGGACCGGGAGCAGCGACGAGCAGTACTTC. This sequence encodes CASSLRTGSSDEQYF.